The clone carrying this TCR beta chain was detected a few times. The antigen is undetermined. This entry belongs to a study of CD8 T cells in ankylosing spondylitis. V was clipped by 2 bases and J by 5 bases, with 7 bases between them. The CDR3 totals 14 residues. General observations from the study: Roughly 8 highly homologous variants formed a TCR beta motif that appeared characteristic of ankylosing spondylitis blood. Earlier reports found some motif variants in synovial fluid and blood in reactive arthritis.

For TCR beta, libraries came from quantitative 5'-RACE with molecular barcodes. From the 5' RACE reads, TCRdb called clonotypes with MiXCR, one entry per CDR3 protein. The sample shows about 450,000 distinct CDR3 sequences, roughly 25% of them seen only once. This chain joins TRBV12-3 or TRBV12-4 and TRBJ2-6, with D unresolved. The sequence came from a male donor with ankylosing spondylitis. Sequenced: blood, either unsorted or a sorted T cell fraction (not recorded which). The CDR3 region has the DNA TGTGCCAGCAGTTTATCTGTTTGGGCCAACGTCCTGACTTTC. Translating it yields CASSLSVWANVLTF.